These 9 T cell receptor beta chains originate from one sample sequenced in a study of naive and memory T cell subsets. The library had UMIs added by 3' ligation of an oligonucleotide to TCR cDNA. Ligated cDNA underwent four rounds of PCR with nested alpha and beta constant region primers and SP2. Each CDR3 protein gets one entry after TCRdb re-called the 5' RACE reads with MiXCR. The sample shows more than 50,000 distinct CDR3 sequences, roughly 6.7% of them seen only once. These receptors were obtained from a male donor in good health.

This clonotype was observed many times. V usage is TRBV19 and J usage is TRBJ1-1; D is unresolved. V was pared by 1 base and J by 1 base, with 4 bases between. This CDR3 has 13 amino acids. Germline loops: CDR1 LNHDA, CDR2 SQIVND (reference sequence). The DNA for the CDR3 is TGTGCCAGTAGTATAGGGGAGAACACTGAAGCTTTCTTT. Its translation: CASSIGENTEAFF.

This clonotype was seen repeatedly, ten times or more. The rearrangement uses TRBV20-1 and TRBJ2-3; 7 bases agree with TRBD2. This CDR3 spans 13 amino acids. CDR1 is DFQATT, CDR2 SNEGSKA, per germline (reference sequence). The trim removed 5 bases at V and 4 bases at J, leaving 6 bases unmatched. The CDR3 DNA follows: TGCAGTGCTCATAAGCGGGGATCAGATACGCAGTATTTT. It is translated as CSAHKRGSDTQYF.

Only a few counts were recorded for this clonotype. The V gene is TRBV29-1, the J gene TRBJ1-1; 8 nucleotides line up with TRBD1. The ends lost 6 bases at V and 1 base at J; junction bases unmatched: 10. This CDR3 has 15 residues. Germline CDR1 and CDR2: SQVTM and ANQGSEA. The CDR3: CSVPRGHGPNTEAFF. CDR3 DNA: TGCAGCGTACCCAGGGGGCACGGTCCGAACACTGAAGCTTTCTTT.

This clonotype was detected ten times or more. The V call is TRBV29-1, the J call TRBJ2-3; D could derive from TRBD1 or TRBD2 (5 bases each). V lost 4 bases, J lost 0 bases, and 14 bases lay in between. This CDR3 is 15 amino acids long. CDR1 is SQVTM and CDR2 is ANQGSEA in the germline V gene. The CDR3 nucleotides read TGCAGCGTTGCCCGGGACCTCCGGAGCACAGATACGCAGTATTTT. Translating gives CSVARDLRSTDTQYF.

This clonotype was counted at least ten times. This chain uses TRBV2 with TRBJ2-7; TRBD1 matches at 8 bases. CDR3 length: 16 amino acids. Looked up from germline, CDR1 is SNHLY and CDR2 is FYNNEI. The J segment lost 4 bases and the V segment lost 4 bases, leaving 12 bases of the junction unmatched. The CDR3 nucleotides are TGTGCCAGCAGTGTACGTACCGACAGGGGAGTGTACGAGCAGTACTTC. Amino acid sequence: CASSVRTDRGVYEQYF.

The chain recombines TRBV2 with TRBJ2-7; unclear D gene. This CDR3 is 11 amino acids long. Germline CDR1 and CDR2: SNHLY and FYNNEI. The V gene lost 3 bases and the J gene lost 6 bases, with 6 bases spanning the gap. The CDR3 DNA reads TGTGCCAGCAGTGAGGCAGTCGAGCAGTACTTC. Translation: CASSEAVEQYF. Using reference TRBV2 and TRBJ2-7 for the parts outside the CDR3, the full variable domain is EPEVTQTPSHQVTQMGQEVILRCVPISNHLYFYWYRQILGQKVEFLVSFYNNEISEKSEIFDDQFSVERPDGSNFTLKIRSTKLEDSAMYFCASSEAVEQYFGPGTRLTVT.

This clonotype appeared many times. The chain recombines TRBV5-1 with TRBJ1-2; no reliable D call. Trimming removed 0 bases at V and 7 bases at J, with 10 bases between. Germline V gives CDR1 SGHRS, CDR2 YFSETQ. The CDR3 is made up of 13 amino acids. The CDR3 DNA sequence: TGCGCCAGCAGCTTGGAAGCTGGAGGTGGCTACACCTTC. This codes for CASSLEAGGGYTF.

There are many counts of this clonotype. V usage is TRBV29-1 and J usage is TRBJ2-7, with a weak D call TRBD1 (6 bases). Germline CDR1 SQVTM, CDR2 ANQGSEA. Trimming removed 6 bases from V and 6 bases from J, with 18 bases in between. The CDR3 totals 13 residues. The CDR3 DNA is TGCAGCGTACTCCCGTGGGGACAAGGCGAGCAGTACTTC. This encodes CSVLPWGQGEQYF.

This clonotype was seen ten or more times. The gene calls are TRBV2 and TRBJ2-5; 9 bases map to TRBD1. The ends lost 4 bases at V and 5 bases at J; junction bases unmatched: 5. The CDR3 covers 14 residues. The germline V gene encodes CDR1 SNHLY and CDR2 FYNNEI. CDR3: CASSGTGVSETQYF. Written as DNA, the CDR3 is TGTGCCAGCAGTGGGACAGGGGTTTCGGAGACCCAGTACTTC.